This is a list of T cell receptor beta chains from one sample in a study of T cells in Graves' hyperthyroidism and ophthalmopathy. TCRdb called the multiplex PCR reads again in MiXCR, with one record for every CDR3 protein. The data contain fewer than 650,000 distinct CDR3 sequences, over 11% of them singletons. Source material: blood. Receptors originate from a woman in her twenties or thirties with Graves' hyperthyroidism that later progressed to Graves' ophthalmopathy. Both conserved end residues are part of each CDR3. Fields, in order: D gene, J gene, clone size, V gene, CDR3 DNA, CDR3 protein. D genes are given only for firm matches. Clone size, where shown, is once, few, many, or a class for clones that have expanded.

. TRBJ2-5 many TRBV12-3/TRBV12-4 TGTGCCAGCAGTTTAAGTACGGGAGTGGAGACCCAGTACTTC CASSLSTGVETQYF
. TRBJ1-3 few TRBV6-1 TGTGCCAGCCACCTGGACGGAACCTCTGGAAACACCATATATTTT CASHLDGTSGNTIYF
. TRBJ1-3 many TRBV10-3 TGTGCCATCAGTGAGCGCGTCCCCTCTGGAAACACCATATATTTT CAISERVPSGNTIYF
. TRBJ2-1 few TRBV4-3 TGCGCCAGCAGCCAAGAGGCGTACAATGAGCAGTTCTTC CASSQEAYNEQFF
. TRBJ2-7 many TRBV2 TGTGCCATTCGACAGGAGTCCTACGAGCAGTACTTC CAIRQESYEQYF
. TRBJ2-1 few TRBV4-3 TGCGCCAGCAGCCAAGATTTAAGGGGGTACAATGAGCAGTTCTTC CASSQDLRGYNEQFF
TRBD1 TRBJ2-7 many TRBV20-1 TGCAGTGGATCAGGGGGCTATGTCCGTTCCTACGAGCAGTACTTC CSGSGGYVRSYEQYF
. TRBJ1-2 many TRBV30 TGTGCCTGGAGTTCGGTGGTCGGGGGCTACACCTTC CAWSSVVGGYTF
. TRBJ2-2 many TRBV10-3 TGTGCCATCCCCCTTACCGACAGCACCGGGGAGCTGTTTTTT CAIPLTDSTGELFF
TRBD1 TRBJ1-2 many TRBV18 TGTGCCAGCTCACCACCGGGGACAGGTACCTATGGCTACACCTTC CASSPPGTGTYGYTF
. TRBJ2-3 many TRBV14 TGTGCCAGCAGCCAAGCCCGGGACTTCAACACAGATACGCAGTATTTT CASSQARDFNTDTQYF
. TRBJ1-1 few TRBV14 TGTGCCAGCAGCCCGATATCCACTGAAGCTTTCTTT CASSPISTEAFF
TRBD1 TRBJ2-3 many TRBV27 TGTGCCAGCAGGGACAGGGACACAGATACGCAGTATTTT CASRDRDTDTQYF
TRBD1 TRBJ2-3 few TRBV2 TGTGCCAGCAGTTTTTGGGGACAGGGGTCAGATACGCAGTATTTT CASSFWGQGSDTQYF
. TRBJ1-6 many TRBV9 TGTGCCAGCAGCCCTCGAGGATCCCTCGGGGATTCACCCCTCCACTTT CASSPRGSLGDSPLHF
. TRBJ1-1 many TRBV10-3 TGTGCCATCAGTGCGTTGAGCACTGAAGCTTTCTTT CAISALSTEAFF
TRBD1 TRBJ2-7 many TRBV6-1 TGTGCCAGCAGTGATCGGACAGGGAAACCCTACGAGCAGTACTTC CASSDRTGKPYEQYF
TRBD2 TRBJ2-7 few TRBV4-1 TGCGCCAGCAGCCAAGGGTCCCAAGCGGGGGCCCACGAGCAGTACTTC CASSQGSQAGAHEQYF
. TRBJ1-1 many TRBV18 TGTGCCAGCTCACCTGACGCCAGAAGCACTGAAGCTTTCTTT CASSPDARSTEAFF
. TRBJ1-1 many TRBV24-1 TGTGCCACCACCAGGGAGTGGGTCGGCACTGAAGCTTTCTTT CATTREWVGTEAFF
TRBD1 TRBJ1-2 once TRBV25-1 TGTGCCAGCAGTGCTTCGCTGGGACAGGGGGCAAATGGCTACACCTTC CASSASLGQGANGYTF
. TRBJ2-7 . TRBV4-2 TGTGCCAGCAGCCAAGAGGTAGCGGCCGGCTCCTACGAGCAGTACTTC CASSQEVAAGSYEQYF
TRBD1 TRBJ1-2 . TRBV6-1 TGTGCCAGCAGTTACGCGGGACAGGGTTCTGGCTACACCTTC CASSYAGQGSGYTF
. TRBJ1-2 many TRBV20-1 TGCAGTGCTTCAAGACAGGAGGGCTATGGCTACACCTTC CSASRQEGYGYTF
TRBD1 TRBJ1-5 many TRBV12-3/TRBV12-4 TGTGCCAGCAGTGGAATCGGGACAGGGAATCAGCCCCAGCATTTT CASSGIGTGNQPQHF
TRBD1 TRBJ2-7 . TRBV20-1 TGCAGTGCTAGATACGGGACAGGGTTCGAGCAGTACTTC CSARYGTGFEQYF
. TRBJ1-5 . TRBV6-1 TGTGCCAGCGCCCCTGCCTCCCGCGATCAGCCCCAGCATTTT CASAPASRDQPQHF
. TRBJ1-6 . TRBV6-1 TGTGCCAGCAGTTTCAGGACGTCTGGGGGTTCACCCCTCCACTTT CASSFRTSGGSPLHF
. TRBJ1-5 . TRBV14 TGTGCCAGCAGCCAAGCCCATCAGCCCCAGCATTTT CASSQAHQPQHF
. TRBJ2-2 . TRBV6-6 TGTGCCAGCAGTTACTCAGGAGCCAACACCGGGGAGCTGTTTTTT CASSYSGANTGELFF
TRBD1 TRBJ1-1 many TRBV2 TGTGCCAGCAGGGACAGGGACAGGCTGAAGGCTTTCTTT CASRDRDRLKAFF
. TRBJ2-1 few TRBV12-3/TRBV12-4 TGTGCCAGCGGGGGAAGGGTGGGTGAGCAGTTCTTC CASGGRVGEQFF
. TRBJ1-1 many TRBV5-6 TGTGCCAGCAGCCCGGTTCGGGGGTCGACTGAAGCTTTCTTT CASSPVRGSTEAFF
TRBD1 TRBJ1-6 many TRBV9 TGTGCCAGCAGCGTAGAGGACAGGGGTAATTCACCCCTCCACTTT CASSVEDRGNSPLHF
. TRBJ2-7 many TRBV5-6 TGTGCCAGCAGCTTGCCGGGAGCGTACGAGCAGTACTTC CASSLPGAYEQYF
TRBD1 TRBJ2-1 many TRBV7-9 TGTGCCAGCAGCCTAGACAGGGGATACAATGAGCAGTTCTTC CASSLDRGYNEQFF
TRBD2 TRBJ2-1 many TRBV28 TGTGCCAGCAGTGGACTAGCGATTTACAATGAGCAGTTCTTC CASSGLAIYNEQFF